This T cell receptor (beta chain) originates from a study of shared clonotypes between healthy human individuals. Generated by immunoSEQ multiplex PCR, the TCRdb table keeps only in-frame clones and is missing some. Of hundreds of thousands of clones in the sample, around 78% are singletons; the top ten hold approximately 12%. Losses at the gene ends were 2 bases for V and 3 bases for J; bases not matched to a gene: 10. Per the germline V gene, CDR1 is SGHDT and CDR2 is YYEEEE. This CDR3 is 16 amino acids long. Sequencing used PBMCs. This chain joins TRBV5-6 and TRBJ1-1; 7 nucleotides agree with TRBD1. The TCR comes from a woman aged 40 to 50 in good health. Some clones in this sample may be carry-over from other donors' samples. CDR3 in amino acids: CASSLGTGASDTEAFF. The CDR3 DNA sequence: TGTGCCAGCAGCTTAGGAACAGGGGCATCGGACACTGAAGCTTTCTTT.